This entry features one TCR beta chain sequence. The data were taken from a study of PD-L1 blockade in urothelial cancer. Whole-study context: Intravenous atezolizumab, 1,200 mg every 3 weeks, was begun by patients in the mid-2010s. Blood drawn 3 weeks (second dose) and 6 weeks after treatment start was analyzed.

The table came from immunoSEQ multiplex PCR; TCRdb's copy has only in-frame clones and leaves some out. The table includes about 29,000 clones, around 84% detected once. Urothelial carcinoma, locally advanced or metastatic, affected the patients. Trimming took 8 bases from V and 7 from J, leaving 15 bases between them. This CDR3 region has 13 residues. CDR1 and CDR2 from the germline V gene are ENHRY and SYGVKD. This chain connects TRBV10-3 to TRBJ2-1; possibly TRBD2 for D (5 bases). The sequences come from PBMCs, collected around atezolizumab (anti-PD-L1) treatment. The TCR sequence derives from a man over 45 with urothelial cancer. The CDR3 here is CAISLGEANEQFF. In nucleotides, the CDR3 is TGTGCCATCTCCCTCGGGGAAGCAAATGAGCAGTTCTTC.